This T cell receptor (beta chain) is drawn from a study of beta chain features in type 1 diabetes. Notes on the study in general: Amplification by PCR could prefer shorter templates, with the same effect in patients and controls. Shorter TCRB CDR3s, moderately but significantly so, marked every one of the four CD4+ subsets in Type 1 diabetes patients. Resolution of whether HLA type affects TCRB rearrangement was not achieved here.

Reverse transcription of all isolated RNA meant that expressed TCRB transcripts were sequenced. Sequencing of naive, central memory and regulatory T cell samples gave an average of around 3.8 million reads. The data were produced by immunoSEQ multiplex PCR, yet TCRdb's version contains in-frame clones alone and is incomplete. The profile shows 600,000 to 700,000 clones, 9.5% to 15% of them singletons. This CDR3 has 14 residues. Germline CDR1 and CDR2: SGHDT and YYEEEE. Trimming cost V 4 bases and J 7 bases; bases outside gene matches: 8. Concerning this clone itself: Its specificity is not known.

The sequenced sample consisted of naive CD4+ T cells from blood. The chain joins TRBV5-6 to TRBJ2-5; 9 bases map to TRBD1. The clonotype was recovered from a man younger than 40 with type 1 diabetes. CDR3 DNA: TGTGCCAGCAGCCACTGGGACAGGGTTGGGACCCAGTACTTC. Translating it yields CASSHWDRVGTQYF.